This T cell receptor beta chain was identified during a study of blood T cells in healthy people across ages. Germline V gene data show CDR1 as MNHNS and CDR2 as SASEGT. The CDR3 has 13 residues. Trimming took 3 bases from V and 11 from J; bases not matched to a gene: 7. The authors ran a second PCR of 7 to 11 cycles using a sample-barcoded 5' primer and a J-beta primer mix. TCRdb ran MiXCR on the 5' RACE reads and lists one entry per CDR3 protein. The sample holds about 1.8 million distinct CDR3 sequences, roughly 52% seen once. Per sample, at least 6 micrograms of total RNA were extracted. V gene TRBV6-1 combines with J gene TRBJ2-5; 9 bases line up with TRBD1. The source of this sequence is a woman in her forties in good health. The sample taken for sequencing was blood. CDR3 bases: TGTGCCAGCAGTGAGGGACAGGGAATACAGCAGTACTTC. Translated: CASSEGQGIQQYF.